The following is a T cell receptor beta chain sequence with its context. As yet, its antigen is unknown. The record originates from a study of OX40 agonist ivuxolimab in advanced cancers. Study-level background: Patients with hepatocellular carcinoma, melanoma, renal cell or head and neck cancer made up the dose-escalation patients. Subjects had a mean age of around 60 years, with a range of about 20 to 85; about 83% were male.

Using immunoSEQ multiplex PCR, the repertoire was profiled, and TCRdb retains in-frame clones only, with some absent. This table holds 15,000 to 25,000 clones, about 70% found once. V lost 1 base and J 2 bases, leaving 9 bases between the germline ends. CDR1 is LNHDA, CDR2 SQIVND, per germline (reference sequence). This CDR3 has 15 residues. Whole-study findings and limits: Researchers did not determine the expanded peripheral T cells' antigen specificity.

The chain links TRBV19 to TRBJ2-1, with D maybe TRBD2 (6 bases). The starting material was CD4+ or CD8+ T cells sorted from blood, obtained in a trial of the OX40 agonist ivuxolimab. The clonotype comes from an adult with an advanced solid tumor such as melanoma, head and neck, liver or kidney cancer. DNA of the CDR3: TGTGCCAGTAGTATAGCCTTAGCGGCCTACAATGAGCAGTTCTTC. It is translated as CASSIALAAYNEQFF.